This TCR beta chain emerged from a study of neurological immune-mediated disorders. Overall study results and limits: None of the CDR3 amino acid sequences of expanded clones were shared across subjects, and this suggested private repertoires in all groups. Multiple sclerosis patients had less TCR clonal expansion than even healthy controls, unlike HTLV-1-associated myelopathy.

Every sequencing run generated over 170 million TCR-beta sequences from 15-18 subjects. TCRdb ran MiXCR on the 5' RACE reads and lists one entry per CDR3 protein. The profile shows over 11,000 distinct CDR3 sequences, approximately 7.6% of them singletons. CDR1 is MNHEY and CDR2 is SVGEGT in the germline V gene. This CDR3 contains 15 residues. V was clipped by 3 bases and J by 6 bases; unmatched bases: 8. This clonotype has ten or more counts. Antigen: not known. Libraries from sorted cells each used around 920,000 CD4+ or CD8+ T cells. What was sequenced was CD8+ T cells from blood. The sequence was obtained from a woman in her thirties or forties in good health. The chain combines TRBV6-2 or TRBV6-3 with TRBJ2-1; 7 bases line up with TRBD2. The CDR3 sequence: CASSYAGERSNEQFF. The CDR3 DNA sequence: TGTGCCAGCAGTTATGCGGGGGAGAGGTCCAATGAGCAGTTCTTC.